A selection of T cell receptor beta chains follows, all from one sample in a study of T cell responses to AZD1222 COVID-19 vaccine. Profiling relied on immunoSEQ multiplex PCR, and the TCRdb table lists in-frame clones only, not all of them. Here the sample spans over 140,000 clones, about 92% being singletons. This specimen consisted of peripheral blood, obtained 28 days after the second AZD1222 dose. Receptors were obtained from an adult who received the AZD1222 COVID-19 vaccine. CDR3s include the opening cysteine and the closing phenylalanine or tryptophan. The D gene is left open where the match is weak. Rows may omit the clone size; those that give it use once, few, many or a size class.

clone_size j_call v_call d_call cdr3_nt cdr3_aa
- TRBJ1-1 TRBV6-5 - TGTGCCAGCAAAACCGGGACTGGGGGGGGTACTGAAGCTTTCTTT CASKTGTGGGTEAFF
- TRBJ1-1 TRBV6-5 - TGTGCCAGCAGAAGACAGGCCACGAACACTGAAGCTTTCTTT CASRRQATNTEAFF
- TRBJ1-5 TRBV11-2 - TGTGCCAGCAGCTTAGGAGCAGGGGGCAATCAGCCCCAGCATTTT CASSLGAGGNQPQHF
- TRBJ2-1 TRBV21-1 - TGTGCCAGCAGCAAAGCCCCCGTGACTAGCGGCGCCTACTACAATGAGCAGTTCTTC CASSKAPVTSGAYYNEQFF
- TRBJ1-1 TRBV6-5 - TGTGCCAGCAGAAGAGAGAAGAACACTGAAGCTTTCTTT CASRREKNTEAFF
- TRBJ1-2 TRBV2 TRBD1 TGTGCCAGGTCAGGGGGAATAGGCTACACCTTC CARSGGIGYTF
once TRBJ2-2 TRBV4-3 - TGCGCCAGCAGCCAAGATGTGGCAACCGGGGAGCTGTTTTTT CASSQDVATGELFF
- TRBJ1-2 TRBV27 TRBD1 TGTGCCAGCAGTTTAGACAGGGCCTATGGCTACACCTTC CASSLDRAYGYTF
- TRBJ1-2 TRBV6-6 - TGTGCCAGCAGTTCCTGGCCTAACTATGGCTACACCTTC CASSSWPNYGYTF
- TRBJ2-7 TRBV5-1 - TGCGCCAGCAGCTTCCGGGACCGTAGCTCCTACGAGCAGTACTTC CASSFRDRSSYEQYF
- TRBJ1-4 TRBV7-9 - TGTGCCAGCAGCTTGGGGGACACAAATAATGAAAAACTGTTTTTT CASSLGDTNNEKLFF
once TRBJ1-5 TRBV28 TRBD1 TGTGCCAGCAGTTCGGGACAGGGGGTTCGCAATCAGCCCCAGCATTTT CASSSGQGVRNQPQHF
- TRBJ1-5 TRBV18 TRBD1 TGTGCCAGCTCACCCCTAGACAGGGATAGCAATCAGCCCCAGCATTTT CASSPLDRDSNQPQHF
- TRBJ2-2 TRBV9 - TGTGCCAGCAGCGTATCTCCTAGCGAGTACACCGGGGAGCTGTTTTTT CASSVSPSEYTGELFF
- TRBJ1-4 TRBV19 TRBD1 TGTGCCAGTAGCCTGACAGGGATGGGGGAAAAACTGTTTTTT CASSLTGMGEKLFF